What follows are 10 T cell receptor beta chains derived from one specimen sequenced in a study of metastatic and nonmetastatic thyroid tumors. No patient had received any treatment before thyroid surgery. TCRdb re-analyzed the PCR reads through MiXCR. The table includes 20,000 to 25,000 clones, roughly 22% detected once. Source material: adjacent normal tissue. The origin of the receptors is a female donor with papillary thyroid cancer or a benign thyroid nodule (not recorded which). Some clones in this sample may be carry-over from other donors' samples.

This clone was recorded at least ten times. V gene TRBV11-3 combines with J gene TRBJ1-6, with D unresolved. This CDR3 has 16 amino acids. Trimming pared 0 bases from V and 0 bases from J, leaving 6 bases between. Germline loops: CDR1 SGHNT, CDR2 YENEEA. CDR3 sequence (DNA): TGTGCCAGCAGCTTAGAGGGCAGCTCCTATAATTCACCCCTCCACTTT. Amino acids: CASSLEGSSYNSPLHF. Complete variable domain (other parts from reference TRBV11-3 and TRBJ1-6): EAGVVQSPRYKIIEKKQPVAFWCNPISGHNTLYWYLQNLGQGPELLIRYENEEAVDDSQLPKDRFSAERLKGVDSTLKIQPAELGDSAVYLCASSLEGSSYNSPLHFGNGTRLTVT.

The sample holds many counts of this clone. The chain joins TRBV11-2 to TRBJ2-2; D might be TRBD2 (6 bases). This CDR3 is built from 16 residues. Germline V gene data show CDR1 as SGHAT and CDR2 as FQNNGV. The V end lost 5 bases, the J end lost 6 bases, and 19 bases lay between the germline ends. In nucleotides, the CDR3 is TGTGCCAGCAGCCCGCCGGCGACCCGGGGGTCCGGGGAGCTGTTTTTT. Its protein is CASSPPATRGSGELFF.

Details on this clone: Mismatch with germline at one junction end may stem from a read error. In the same sample, other DNA sequences code for this CDR3. This chain joins TRBV5-6 and TRBJ1-5; the D is unclear. Per germline, CDR1 SGHDT and CDR2 YYEEEE. This CDR3 comprises 15 residues. CDR3 sequence reads: CASSLAGETSQPQHF. CDR3 nucleotides: TGTGCCAGCAGCTTGGCCGGGGAGACAAGTCAGCCCCAACATTTT.

This clone has at least ten counts. The genes are TRBV20-1 and TRBJ1-4; TRBD1 matches 8 bases. V trimming: 6 bases; J trimming: 5 bases; junction bases outside the gene matches: 5. Per the germline V gene, CDR1 is DFQATT and CDR2 is SNEGSKA (reference sequence). CDR3 length equals 13 residues. The CDR3 loop is CSAPRQGNEKLFF. CDR3 DNA sequence: TGCAGTGCACCCCGACAGGGGAATGAAAAACTGTTTTTT.

The V gene is TRBV7-2, the J gene TRBJ2-2; D is ambiguous. V gave up 4 bases and J gave up 4 bases, with 13 bases separating them. Germline CDR1 is SGHTA and CDR2 is FQGNSA. The CDR3 spans 15 residues. CDR3 sequence: CASSSTRHTTGELFF. CDR3 in DNA: TGTGCCAGCAGCTCAACTCGACACACCACCGGGGAGCTGTTTTTT.

This clone was picked up a small number of times. A much larger clone is a single base away; this may be a read error. The V gene is TRBV7-9, the J gene TRBJ1-1; D possibly corresponds to TRBD1 (6 bases). This CDR3 has 12 residues. Trimming took off 6 bases at V and 11 bases at J, with 16 bases between the two ends. Per the germline V gene, CDR1 is SEHNR and CDR2 is FQNEAQ (reference sequence). The CDR3 reads CASSRQVPAAFF. The CDR3 nucleotides are TGTGCCAGCAGTCGACAGGTTCCGGCGGCTTTCTTT. Looking up the rest from reference TRBV7-9 and TRBJ1-1 gives the full variable domain: DTGVSQNPRHKITKRGQNVTFRCDPISEHNRLYWYRQTLGQGPEFLTYFQNEAQLEKSRLLSDRFSAERPKGSFSTLEIQRTEQGDSAMYLCASSRQVPAAFFGQGTRLTVV.

This clone occurred many times. The V and J genes are TRBV29-1 and TRBJ1-2; possibly TRBD1 for D (5 bases). V was trimmed by 2 bases and J by 0 bases, leaving 7 bases between them. Germline loops: CDR1 SQVTM, CDR2 ANQGSEA. The CDR3 is 13 amino acids. CDR3: CSVEQTANYGYTF. CDR3 nucleotides: TGCAGCGTTGAACAGACAGCTAACTATGGCTACACCTTC.

This clone was counted ten times or more. V and J are TRBV30 and TRBJ1-3; D ambiguous. Germline CDR1 reads GTSNPN; CDR2 reads SVGIG (reference sequence). Trimming removed 7 bases at V and 0 bases at J, with 10 bases between. The CDR3 runs 13 residues. In DNA form, the CDR3 reads TGTGCCTCCAAGGGATCCTCTGGAAACACCATATATTTT. Its translation: CASKGSSGNTIYF. The entire variable domain, with the rest obtained from reference TRBV30 and TRBJ1-3, is as follows: SQTIHQWPATLVQPVGSPLSLECTVEGTSNPNLYWYRQAAGRGLQLLFYSVGIGQISSEVPQNLSASRPQDRQFILSSKKLLLSDSGFYLCASKGSSGNTIYFGEGSWLTVV.

The chain joins TRBV30 to TRBJ2-7; D may match TRBD1 or TRBD2 (6 bases each). This CDR3 comprises 14 residues. Germline V gene lookup returns CDR1 GTSNPN and CDR2 SVGIG (reference sequence). The V gene lost 4 bases and the J gene lost 0 bases, with 13 bases spanning the gap. The CDR3, as DNA: TGTGCCTGGAATTGGGGGGCCCACTCCTACGAGCAGTACTTC. Its protein is CAWNWGAHSYEQYF.

This clone was counted between two and nine times. The genes are TRBV6-2 or TRBV6-3 and TRBJ1-1, with 10 bases lining up with TRBD1. Losses at the gene ends were 4 bases for V and 13 bases for J; bases not matched to a gene: 12. CDR3 length: 14 residues. Germline loops: CDR1 MNHEY, CDR2 SVGEGT. CDR3 in DNA: TGTGCCAGCAGTTCCATGGGACAGGGGAGTTCGGATTTCTTT. Translation gives CASSSMGQGSSDFF.